This TCR beta chain was captured in a study of blood T cells in healthy people across ages. Study outcomes and limitations: Long-lived donors carried more naive CD4+ cells and greater diversity than aged donors. In these data, TCR beta diversity tracked strongly with naive T cell percentage.

A sample-barcoded 5' primer and a J-beta primer mix were used in a second PCR of roughly 7 to 11 cycles. TCRdb used MiXCR to reprocess the 5' RACE reads, holding one entry per CDR3 protein. This sample carries 600,000 to 850,000 distinct CDR3 sequences, approximately 25% of them seen once, and the ten largest clones take 9.4%. The ends were cut back, 7 bases at V and 1 base at J, with 16 bases in the middle. The CDR3 has 14 amino acids. From germline, CDR1 is SQVTM and CDR2 ANQGSEA. Approximately 9 milliliters of peripheral blood were drawn from each donor into EDTA-treated tubes. Concerning this clonotype itself: Its specificity is not known.

These data were also reused for a study on T cells of mothers and their children.

The rearrangement joins TRBV29-1 to TRBJ1-1; D is perhaps TRBD1 (6 bases). This sequence originates from a boy younger than 18 in good health. Input material: blood. CDR3 in DNA: TGCAGCGCACAAGGGGGGCCTTCGAACACTGAAGCTTTCTTT. Its protein product is CSAQGGPSNTEAFF.